Included here is one T cell receptor beta chain sequence, with context. These data are taken from a study of long-term antiretroviral therapy in people with HIV. Trimming took 3 bases from V and 3 from J, leaving 6 bases between them. This CDR3 comprises 12 residues. In germline, CDR1 is SGHDN, CDR2 FVKESK. Researchers ran immunoSEQ v3.0 at survey level. TCRdb's copy holds only in-frame clones and misses some; the assay was immunoSEQ multiplex PCR. This sample has about 40,000 clones; approximately 89% occur once, and the top ten carry roughly 4.9%. J is TRBJ2-7 and V is TRBV14; D is unclear. The source of this sequence is a woman aged 45 to 65 with HIV. The sequenced sample was unsorted PBMCs, obtained 0.1 years before starting antiretroviral therapy. The CDR3 spells CASSHISYEQYF. The CDR3 DNA reads as TGTGCCAGCAGCCATATCAGCTACGAGCAGTACTTC.